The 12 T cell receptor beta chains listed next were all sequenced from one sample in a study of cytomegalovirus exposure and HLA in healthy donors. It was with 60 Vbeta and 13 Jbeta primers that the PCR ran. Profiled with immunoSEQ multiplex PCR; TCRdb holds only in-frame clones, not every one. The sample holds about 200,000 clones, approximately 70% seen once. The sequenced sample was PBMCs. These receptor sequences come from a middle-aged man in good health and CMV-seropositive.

The CDR3 region is CASSGTGVQETQYF. The CDR3 DNA follows: TGTGCCAGCAGCGGGACGGGGGTCCAAGAGACCCAGTACTTC. The rearrangement uses TRBV5-6 and TRBJ2-5; D may be TRBD2 (6 bases). The V gene's germline CDR1 is SGHDT and CDR2 YYEEEE. Deletions cut 4 bases from V and 1 base from J, with 11 bases between. The CDR3 spans 14 residues.

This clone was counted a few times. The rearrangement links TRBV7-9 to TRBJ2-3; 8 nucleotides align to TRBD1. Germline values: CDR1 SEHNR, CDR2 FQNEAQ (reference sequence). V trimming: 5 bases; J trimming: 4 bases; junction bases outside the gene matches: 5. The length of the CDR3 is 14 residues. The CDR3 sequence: CASSPTGDADTQYF. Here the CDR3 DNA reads TGTGCCAGCAGCCCGACAGGGGATGCAGATACGCAGTATTTT.

Written as DNA, the CDR3 is TGTGCCAGCACCTTTGGACTGTTGAACACTGAAGCTTTCTTT. Amino acid sequence: CASTFGLLNTEAFF. The chain couples TRBV11-2 to TRBJ1-1, with D hard to call. V gave up 7 bases and J gave up 0 bases, with 12 bases separating them. Looked up from germline, CDR1 is SGHAT and CDR2 is FQNNGV. There are 14 residues in the CDR3.

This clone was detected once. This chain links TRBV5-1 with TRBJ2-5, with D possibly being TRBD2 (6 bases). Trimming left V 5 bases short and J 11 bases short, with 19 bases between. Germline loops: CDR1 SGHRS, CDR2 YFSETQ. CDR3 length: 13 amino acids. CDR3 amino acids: CASREQGSGEQYF. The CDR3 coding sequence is TGCGCCAGCAGGGAACAAGGGTCGGGGGAGCAGTACTTC.

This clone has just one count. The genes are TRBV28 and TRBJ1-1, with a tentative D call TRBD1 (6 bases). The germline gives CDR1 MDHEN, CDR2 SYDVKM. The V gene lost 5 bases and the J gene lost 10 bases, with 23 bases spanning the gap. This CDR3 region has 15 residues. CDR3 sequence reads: CASSLDRRGSEGAFF. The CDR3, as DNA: TGTGCCAGCAGTCTCGACAGGCGGGGGTCCGAGGGAGCTTTCTTT.

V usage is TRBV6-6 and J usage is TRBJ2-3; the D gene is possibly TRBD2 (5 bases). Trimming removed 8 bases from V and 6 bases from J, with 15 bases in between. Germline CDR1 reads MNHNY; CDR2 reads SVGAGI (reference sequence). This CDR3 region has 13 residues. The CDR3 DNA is TGTGCCAGCGGGCTAGTGCGGGCCGATACGCAGTATTTT. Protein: CASGLVRADTQYF.

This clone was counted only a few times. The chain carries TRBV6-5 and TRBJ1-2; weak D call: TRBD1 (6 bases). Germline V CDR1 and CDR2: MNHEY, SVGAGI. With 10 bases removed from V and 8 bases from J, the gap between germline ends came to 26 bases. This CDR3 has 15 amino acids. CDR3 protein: CATAEKGVGLEGYTF. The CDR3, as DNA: TGTGCCACAGCTGAAAAGGGGGTAGGGCTAGAGGGCTACACCTTC.

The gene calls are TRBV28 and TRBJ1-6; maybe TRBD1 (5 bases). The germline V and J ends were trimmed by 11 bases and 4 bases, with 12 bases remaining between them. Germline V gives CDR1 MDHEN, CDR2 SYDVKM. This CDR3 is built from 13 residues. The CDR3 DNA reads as TGTGCCGCCCGCGGGGGGTATAATTCACCCCTCCACTTT. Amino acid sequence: CAARGGYNSPLHF.

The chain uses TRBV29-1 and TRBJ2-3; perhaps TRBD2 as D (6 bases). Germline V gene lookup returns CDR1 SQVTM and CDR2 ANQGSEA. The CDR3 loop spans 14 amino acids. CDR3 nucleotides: TGCGTACTTAAGTCAGGGACTAGCACAGATACGCAGTATTTT. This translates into CVLKSGTSTDTQYF.

The CDR3 loop is CASSPPGQAGVYEQYF. The CDR3 DNA reads as TGTGCCAGCAGCCCGCCGGGCCAAGCGGGCGTCTACGAGCAGTACTTC. The genes are TRBV11-2 and TRBJ2-7; tentatively, D is TRBD2 (6 bases). Trimming took off 5 bases at V and 3 bases at J, with 20 bases between the two ends. Germline-derived CDR1 and CDR2 are SGHAT and FQNNGV. This CDR3 comprises 16 residues.

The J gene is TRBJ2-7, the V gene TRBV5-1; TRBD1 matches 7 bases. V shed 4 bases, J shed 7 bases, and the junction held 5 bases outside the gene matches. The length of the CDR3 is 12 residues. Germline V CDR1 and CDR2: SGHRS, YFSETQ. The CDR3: CASSAQGFEQYF. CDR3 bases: TGCGCCAGCAGCGCACAGGGGTTTGAGCAGTACTTC.

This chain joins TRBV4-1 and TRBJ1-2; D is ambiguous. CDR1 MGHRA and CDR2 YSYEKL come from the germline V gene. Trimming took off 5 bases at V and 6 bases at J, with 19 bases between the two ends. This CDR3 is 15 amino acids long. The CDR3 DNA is TGCGCCAGCAGCTCAACGTGGGCCCCCGGCGATGGCTACACCTTC. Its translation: CASSSTWAPGDGYTF.